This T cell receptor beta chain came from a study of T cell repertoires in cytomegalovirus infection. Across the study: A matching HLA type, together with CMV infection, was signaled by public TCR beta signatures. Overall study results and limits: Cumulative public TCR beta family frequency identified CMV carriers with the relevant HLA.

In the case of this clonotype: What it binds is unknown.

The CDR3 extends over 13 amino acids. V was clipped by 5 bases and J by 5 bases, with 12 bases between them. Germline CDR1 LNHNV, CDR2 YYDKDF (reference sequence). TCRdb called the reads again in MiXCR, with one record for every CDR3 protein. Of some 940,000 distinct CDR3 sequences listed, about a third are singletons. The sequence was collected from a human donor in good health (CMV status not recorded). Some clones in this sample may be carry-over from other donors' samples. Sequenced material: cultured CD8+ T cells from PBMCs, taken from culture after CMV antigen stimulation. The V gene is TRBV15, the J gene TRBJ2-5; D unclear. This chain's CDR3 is CATSGPLGETQYF. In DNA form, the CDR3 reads TGTGCCACCAGCGGCCCCCTCGGGGAGACCCAGTACTTC.